This T cell receptor (beta chain) originates from a study of regulatory and conventional T cells in RAG deficiency. Whole-study results and caveats: Shorter CDR3s in all patient subsets; >90% Treg-Tconv overlap in Omenn.

The repertoire was sequenced with immunoSEQ multiplex PCR; TCRdb's copy has only in-frame clones and lacks some. This table holds tens of thousands of clones, 75% to 95% found once. Regulatory T cells were sorted from blood as CD4+ CD25-high CD127-low cells. In the case of this clone: The antigen remains undetermined.

Germline CDR1 and CDR2: LGHNA and YNFKEQ. CDR3 length equals 13 residues. V was shortened by 4 bases and J by 1 base, with 8 bases between the two germline ends. The same sample was also used in a study of regulatory T cells. In that study: Amplification used 52 TRBV primers and 13 TRBJ primers. Regulatory T cells showed the strongest V-J pair restriction and V/J gene skewing among patient repertoires.

The chain couples TRBV4-2 to TRBJ2-7; D unclear. Sequenced input: Tregs sorted from blood. This TCR was sampled from a human donor in good health. The CDR3 protein is CASSPAGSYEQYF. In DNA form, the CDR3 reads TGTGCCAGCAGCCCGGCTGGGTCCTACGAGCAGTACTTC.